These T cell receptor beta chains were read from a single sample in a study of brain metastases from non-small cell lung cancer. TCRdb's table, derived via immunoSEQ multiplex PCR, lists solely in-frame clones and lacks some. The sample lists some 1,500 clones, approximately 80% occurring once. Material for sequencing was primary lung tumor tissue. These receptors originate from a donor at least 40 years old with non-small cell lung cancer. Both conserved end residues are part of each CDR3. D genes are given only for firm matches. Size values are once, few and many counts, or a class for expanded clones, and some rows have none.

V,D,size,J,DNA,CDR3
TRBV19,.,.,TRBJ2-7,TGTGCCAGTAGTATCTCCAACCAGGGGAGCTCCTACGAGCAGTACTTC,CASSISNQGSSYEQYF
TRBV6-5,.,.,TRBJ1-4,TGTGCCAGCATCCACAGTGCAACTAATGAAAAACTGTTTTTT,CASIHSATNEKLFF
TRBV5-1,TRBD1,.,TRBJ1-1,TGCGCCAGCAGCACCCGACAGGGGGCTGAAGCTTTCTTT,CASSTRQGAEAFF
TRBV28,.,.,TRBJ2-1,TGTGCCAGTAGTGCGACCCTTAGCTCCTACAATGAGCAGTTCTTC,CASSATLSSYNEQFF
TRBV19,.,.,TRBJ2-4,TGTGCCAGTAGGACCTTGAGGGCTAGCGCCAAAAACATTCAGTACTTC,CASRTLRASAKNIQYF
TRBV6-5,.,.,TRBJ1-4,TGTGCCAGCAGGATGGCGACAGATTTTAATGAAAAACTGTTTTTT,CASRMATDFNEKLFF
TRBV5-4,.,.,TRBJ2-5,TGTGCCAGCAGCTTCTGGGATAGGGTAGTCGAGACCCAGTACTTC,CASSFWDRVVETQYF
TRBV24-1,.,few,TRBJ1-1,TGTGCCACCTCTGGGGGCACTGAAGCTTTCTTT,CATSGGTEAFF
TRBV18,TRBD2,.,TRBJ2-5,TGTGCCAGCTCACCACAGGCGGGGGAGGAGACCCAGTACTTC,CASSPQAGEETQYF
TRBV2,TRBD1,.,TRBJ1-1,TGTGCCAGCAGTGACCAGGGACAGGGGAACACTGAAGCTTTCTTT,CASSDQGQGNTEAFF
TRBV19,TRBD1,.,TRBJ1-5,TGTGCCAGTAGTCCCCAGACAGGGGGAAATCAGCCCCAGCATTTT,CASSPQTGGNQPQHF
TRBV5-4,.,.,TRBJ2-7,TGTGCCAGCAGCGGAAATAGACTACAGGGGACTGGTCTCTACGAGCAGTACTTC,CASSGNRLQGTGLYEQYF
TRBV19,.,.,TRBJ1-5,TGTGCCAGTAGTATGGACAGTAATCAGCCCCAGCATTTT,CASSMDSNQPQHF
TRBV6-6,.,once,TRBJ1-1,TGTGCCAGCCTCAGGACTGAAGCTTTCTTT,CASLRTEAFF
TRBV5-1,TRBD1,.,TRBJ2-7,TGCGCCAGCAGCTTCTCCTGGACAGGGGGATACGAGCAGTACTTC,CASSFSWTGGYEQYF
TRBV11-3,TRBD2,.,TRBJ2-4,TGTGCCAGCAGCGCGGGACTAGAGGGAAACATTCAGTACTTC,CASSAGLEGNIQYF
TRBV29-1,TRBD1,.,TRBJ1-1,TGCAGCGGTGGGACAGGGAGGGTAGCTTTCTTT,CSGGTGRVAFF
TRBV6-1,.,.,TRBJ1-5,TGTGCCAGCAGTGAAGCGCTAGGGCTCGGGAAGCATTTT,CASSEALGLGKHF
TRBV7-3,TRBD2,.,TRBJ2-3,TGTGCCAGCAGCTTAAATGGGGTAGCGGGGGGCACAGATACGCAGTATTTT,CASSLNGVAGGTDTQYF
TRBV19,.,once,TRBJ2-4,TGTGCCAGTAGTAAGGTGGGGCTAGCCAAAAACATTCAGTACTTC,CASSKVGLAKNIQYF
TRBV27,.,.,TRBJ2-1,TGTGCCAGCAGCAAGATCCAACTAGCTGGGCTTTTGGACAATGAGCAGTTCTTC,CASSKIQLAGLLDNEQFF
TRBV2,TRBD2,.,TRBJ2-5,TGTGCCAGCAGCGACTCCGGGACTACTGAAGAGACCCAGTACTTC,CASSDSGTTEETQYF
TRBV18,TRBD1,.,TRBJ1-2,TGTGCCAGCTCACCATCCCCTCAGGGGGCGAATGGCTACACCTTC,CASSPSPQGANGYTF
TRBV7-2,.,.,TRBJ2-7,TGTGCCAGCAGCTTAGTCGTCGGGACCTACGAGCAGTACTTC,CASSLVVGTYEQYF
TRBV12-3/TRBV12-4,.,.,TRBJ1-1,TGTGCCAGCAGGCAGGGACAGAACACTGAAGCTTTCTTT,CASRQGQNTEAFF
TRBV28,.,.,TRBJ1-2,TGTGCCAGCAGCTACCGGACTGGCTACACCTTC,CASSYRTGYTF
TRBV30,.,.,TRBJ1-5,TGTGCCTGGAGGAGGGGCTCGGGTGGGATTTATAGCAATCAGCCCCAGCATTTT,CAWRRGSGGIYSNQPQHF
TRBV28,TRBD1,.,TRBJ1-5,TGTGCCAGCAGTTTAATGACAGGGGCCTACAATCAGCCCCAGCATTTT,CASSLMTGAYNQPQHF
TRBV3-1/TRBV3-2,TRBD1,.,TRBJ2-4,TGTGCCAGCAGTTCCGACAGGGGAGAGTTACACATTCAGTACTTC,CASSSDRGELHIQYF